This T cell receptor beta chain was captured by sequencing in a study of control samples from healthy donors and cancer patients (dated by TCRdb to 2018 to 2021). As to this clone: Its recognized antigen is unknown. Per-base qualities were not stored, and no clone one base away is much larger.

There are 15 amino acids in the CDR3, from cysteine to phenylalanine inclusive. The entry retains the CDR3 DNA only, 45 bases that are in frame from base 1. Sequences GTSNPN (CDR1) and SVGIG (CDR2) are obtained from the germline V gene (reference sequence). V loses 3 bases at its end and J loses 5 bases; junction bases beyond the gene matches: 4. Library preparation employed the immunoSEQ multiplex PCR assay. Imported from immuneACCESS, the table was reduced by TCRdb to in-frame sequences with V and J called. These copies leave out some clones; in studies compared against another copy, an unresolved V gene accounts for under half, and the cause of the remainder is not known. The sample table shows about 120,000 clones, and around 88% are seen once. 3.4% of the sample is held by the ten biggest clonotypes.

This sequence uses TRBV30 and TRBJ2-1; TRBD2 matches 13 bases in the middle. The receptor was isolated from a man aged 35-49 years in good health. Sequences were obtained from blood. The nucleotide sequence is given as TGTGCCTGGAGATTGACTAGCGGGGGGAACAATGAGCAGTTCTTC. Translation gives CAWRLTSGGNNEQFF.